This T cell receptor beta chain was observed in a study of T cell responses to AZD1222 COVID-19 vaccine. This clone was counted between two and nine times. Germline assignment: CDR1 MRHNA and CDR2 SNTAGT. V lost 0 bases to trimming and J lost 0 bases, with 8 bases between them. The CDR3 spans 15 residues. Method: immunoSEQ multiplex PCR; TCRdb's copy keeps in-frame clones and lacks some. The data show some 50,000 clones, with around 85% seen just once and roughly a sixth held by the top ten. Source: peripheral blood, taken on day 0 of AZD1222 vaccination. The chain is built from TRBV6-4 and TRBJ1-1; possibly TRBD1 for D (5 bases). This sequence was found in an adult in good health. DNA for the CDR3: TGTGCCAGCAGTGACTCGAGGGGAGTGAACACTGAAGCTTTCTTT. Translation gives CASSDSRGVNTEAFF.